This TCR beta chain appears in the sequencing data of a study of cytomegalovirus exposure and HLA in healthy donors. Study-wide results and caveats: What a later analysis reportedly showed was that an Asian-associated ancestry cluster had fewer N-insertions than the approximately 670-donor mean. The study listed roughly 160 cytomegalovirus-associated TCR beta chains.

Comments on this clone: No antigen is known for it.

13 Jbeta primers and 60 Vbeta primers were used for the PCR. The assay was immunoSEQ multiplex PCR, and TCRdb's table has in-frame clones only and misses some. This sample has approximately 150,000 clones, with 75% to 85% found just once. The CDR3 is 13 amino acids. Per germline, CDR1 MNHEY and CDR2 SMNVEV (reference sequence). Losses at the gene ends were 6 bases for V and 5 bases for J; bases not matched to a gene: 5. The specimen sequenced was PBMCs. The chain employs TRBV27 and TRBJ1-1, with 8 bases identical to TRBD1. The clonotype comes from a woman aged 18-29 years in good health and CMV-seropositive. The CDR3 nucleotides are TGTGCCAGCAGGCAGGGGGCCAGGACTGAAGCTTTCTTT. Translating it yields CASRQGARTEAFF.